This T cell receptor (beta chain) was retrieved from a study of T-cell reconstitution after alpha-beta-depleted transplantation in children. Study observations and caveats: T-cell numbers and diversity one year post-transplant derived largely from freshly generated T cells.

It was with unique molecular identifiers that the TCRbeta library was prepared. In TCRdb, the PCR reads were re-called with MiXCR into one record per CDR3 protein. This sample has under 750,000 distinct CDR3 sequences; about 21% occur once, and the top ten carry roughly 14%. A remark on this clonotype: Antigen specificity is unknown.

With 6 bases removed from V and 3 bases from J, the gap between germline ends came to 11 bases. The CDR3 is made up of 14 amino acids. Germline assignment: CDR1 MNHNS and CDR2 SASEGT. The receptor was derived from a boy in the first two years of life who had a stem cell transplant for acute myeloid leukemia, so the T cells may come from the graft donor. Here the sequenced sample was PBMCs, mostly from graft donor cells, taken 360 days after TCRalphabeta/CD19-depleted stem cell transplant. V usage is TRBV6-1 and J usage is TRBJ2-2; possibly TRBD1 for D (7 bases). The CDR3 DNA follows: TGTGCCAGCAGATCAGGGGGGTACACCGGGGAGCTGTTTTTT. Residues: CASRSGGYTGELFF.